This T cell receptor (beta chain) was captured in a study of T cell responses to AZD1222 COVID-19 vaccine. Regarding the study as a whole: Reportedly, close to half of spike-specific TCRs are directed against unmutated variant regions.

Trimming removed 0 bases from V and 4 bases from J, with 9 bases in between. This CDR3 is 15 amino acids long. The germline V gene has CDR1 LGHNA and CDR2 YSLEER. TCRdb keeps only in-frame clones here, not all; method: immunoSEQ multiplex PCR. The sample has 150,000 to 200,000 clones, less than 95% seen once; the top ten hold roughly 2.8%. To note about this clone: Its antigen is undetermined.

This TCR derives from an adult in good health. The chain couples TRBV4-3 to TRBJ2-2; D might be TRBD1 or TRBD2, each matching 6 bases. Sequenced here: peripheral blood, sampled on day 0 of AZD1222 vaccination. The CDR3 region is CASSQDSGATGELFF. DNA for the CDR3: TGCGCCAGCAGCCAAGACTCGGGGGCCACCGGGGAGCTGTTTTTT.